These 29 T cell receptor beta chains originate from one sample sequenced in a study of blood T cell repertoires in COVID-19. Profiling relied on immunoSEQ multiplex PCR, and the TCRdb table lists in-frame clones only, not all of them. The sample carries approximately 160,000 clones, 90% recorded once. Sequencing used peripheral blood. These receptors were obtained from a man over 45 with acute or convalescent COVID-19.

V is TRBV9 and J is TRBJ2-2; 11 positions match TRBD2. Germline lookup yields CDR1 SGDLS and CDR2 YYNGEE. V dropped 5 bases and J dropped 3; count of bases not matched to a gene: 6. This CDR3 has 16 residues. The CDR3 region is CASRALAGVDTGELFF. The CDR3 DNA reads TGTGCCAGCAGGGCACTAGCGGGGGTCGACACCGGGGAGCTGTTTTTT.

This clone was seen only once. This chain joins TRBV30 and TRBJ1-1, with a tentative D call TRBD1 (6 bases). CDR1 and CDR2 from the germline V gene are GTSNPN and SVGIG (reference sequence). The CDR3 is 13 residues long. Trimming removed 6 bases at V and 1 base at J, with 12 bases between. The CDR3 sequence is CACHRDGNTEAFF. The CDR3 bases are TGTGCCTGTCACAGGGATGGGAACACTGAAGCTTTCTTT.

V and J are TRBV28 and TRBJ2-7; 11 bases agree with TRBD2. CDR1 is MDHEN and CDR2 is SYDVKM in the germline V gene. This CDR3 region has 16 residues. J lost 2 bases, V lost 4 bases, and 7 bases had no gene match. Here the CDR3 reads CASSSPGTSGAYEQYF. For the CDR3, the DNA is TGTGCCAGCAGTTCCCCAGGGACTAGCGGAGCCTACGAGCAGTACTTC.

This chain uses TRBV27 with TRBJ1-5, with D maybe TRBD1 (5 bases). Germline CDR1 reads MNHEY; CDR2 reads SMNVEV (reference sequence). The germline V and J ends were trimmed by 0 bases and 5 bases, with 11 bases remaining between them. The CDR3 covers 15 residues. This CDR3 is CASSLSRVGDQPQHF. CDR3 nucleotides: TGTGCCAGCAGTTTATCCAGGGTGGGCGATCAGCCCCAGCATTTT.

The chain has TRBV7-9 and TRBJ1-1; the D gene is possibly TRBD1 (6 bases). The length of the CDR3 is 14 residues. Germline V CDR1 and CDR2: SEHNR, FQNEAQ (reference sequence). V was cut by 4 bases and J by 4 bases, with 13 bases left in between. This CDR3 is CASSSQGRATEAFF. The CDR3 nucleotides are TGTGCCAGCAGCTCCCAGGGGAGGGCCACTGAAGCTTTCTTT.

This clone was observed a few times. This chain links TRBV6-5 with TRBJ1-5, with 7 bases lining up with TRBD1. The CDR3 loop spans 13 amino acids. Germline-derived CDR1 and CDR2 are MNHEY and SVGAGI. Trimming cost V 6 bases and J 4 bases; bases outside gene matches: 3. The CDR3 reads CASSGQENQPQHF. The DNA for the CDR3 is TGTGCCAGCAGCGGACAGGAGAATCAGCCCCAGCATTTT.

The chain is built from TRBV19 and TRBJ2-1, with D perhaps matching TRBD1 (6 bases). CDR3 size: 14 residues. The ends were cut back, 8 bases at V and 1 base at J, with 12 bases in the middle. The germline gives CDR1 LNHDA, CDR2 SQIVND (reference sequence). CDR3 bases: TGTGCCAGTGTACAGGGCGAATCCTACAATGAGCAGTTCTTC. It is translated as CASVQGESYNEQFF.

The rearrangement joins TRBV2 to TRBJ2-2; unclear D gene. CDR1 is SNHLY and CDR2 is FYNNEI in the germline V gene. V lost 3 bases, J lost 5 bases, and 4 bases lay in between. The CDR3 runs to 12 residues. The CDR3 DNA sequence: TGTGCCAGCAGTGACAGAACCGGGGAGCTGTTTTTT. Amino acids: CASSDRTGELFF. The variable domain in full, with the rest retrieved from reference TRBV2 and TRBJ2-2, is EPEVTQTPSHQVTQMGQEVILRCVPISNHLYFYWYRQILGQKVEFLVSFYNNEISEKSEIFDDQFSVERPDGSNFTLKIRSTKLEDSAMYFCASSDRTGELFFGEGSRLTVL.

The chain joins TRBV7-9 to TRBJ2-3; TRBD2 aligns across 11 bases. The ends lost 5 bases at V and 4 bases at J; junction bases unmatched: 8. CDR1 and CDR2 (germline): SEHNR, FQNEAQ (reference sequence). This CDR3 contains 16 residues. The CDR3 region is CASSHTTSGTADTQYF. CDR3 in DNA: TGTGCCAGCAGCCACACGACTAGCGGGACGGCAGATACGCAGTATTTT.

The chain carries TRBV2 and TRBJ2-1; 7 bases match TRBD2. V trimming: 5 bases; J trimming: 4 bases; junction bases outside the gene matches: 8. The germline V gene has CDR1 SNHLY and CDR2 FYNNEI. The CDR3 has 15 amino acids. The CDR3 sequence: CASSNGGSRYNEQFF. The CDR3, as DNA: TGTGCCAGCAGTAATGGCGGGAGTCGATACAATGAGCAGTTCTTC.

This clone has only a few counts. The chain recombines TRBV27 with TRBJ1-1; TRBD1 matches at 7 bases. This CDR3 region has 13 residues. V was pared by 3 bases and J by 4 bases, with 2 bases of the junction left unmatched. CDR1 is MNHEY and CDR2 is SMNVEV in the germline V gene (reference sequence). The CDR3 region is CASSLRTGTEAFF. For the CDR3, the DNA is TGTGCCAGCAGTTTGAGGACAGGCACTGAAGCTTTCTTT.

The rearrangement links TRBV27 to TRBJ2-1; D unresolved. Trimming left V 3 bases short and J 5 bases short, with 14 bases between. Germline V gives CDR1 MNHEY, CDR2 SMNVEV (reference sequence). The CDR3 consists of 15 residues. The CDR3: CASSFSQRSDNEQFF. CDR3 DNA sequence: TGTGCCAGCAGTTTCTCGCAGCGATCGGACAATGAGCAGTTCTTC.

This clone was picked up a small number of times. The V and J genes are TRBV5-4 and TRBJ1-1, with a tentative D call TRBD1 (6 bases). Per the germline V gene, CDR1 is SGHNT and CDR2 is YYREEE (reference sequence). V was cut by 4 bases and J by 3 bases, with 16 bases left in between. The CDR3 is made up of 15 amino acids. The CDR3: CASSPWWEGDTEAFF. The CDR3 DNA reads TGTGCCAGCAGCCCGTGGTGGGAGGGGGACACTGAAGCTTTCTTT. The full variable domain, rest sourced from reference TRBV5-4 and TRBJ1-1, is ETGVTQSPTHLIKTRGQQVTLRCSSQSGHNTVSWYQQALGQGPQFIFQYYREEENGRGNFPPRFSGLQFPNYSSELNVNALELDDSALYLCASSPWWEGDTEAFFGQGTRLTVV.

The rearrangement uses TRBV28 and TRBJ2-1; a weak D match, TRBD2 (6 bases). The CDR3 has 12 residues. From germline, CDR1 is MDHEN and CDR2 SYDVKM. V lost 5 bases and J lost 12, with 14 bases in between. CDR3 residues: CASSPGQGGQFF. The CDR3 DNA follows: TGTGCCAGCAGTCCGGGGCAGGGAGGGCAGTTCTTC.

V gene TRBV5-8 combines with J gene TRBJ2-1; 11 bases align to TRBD2. This CDR3 has 16 amino acids. Germline CDR1 is SGHTS and CDR2 is YDEGEE. The V gene end was trimmed by 4 bases and the J gene end by 3 bases; junction bases not matched to a gene: 6. The CDR3, as DNA: TGTGCCAGCAGCCGAACACTAGCGGGGGTCTACAATGAGCAGTTCTTC. It is translated as CASSRTLAGVYNEQFF.

The V gene is TRBV28, the J gene TRBJ2-2, with D perhaps TRBD2 (6 bases). Germline V gene sequence: CDR1 MDHEN, CDR2 SYDVKM. The CDR3 length is 15 residues. V lost 5 bases, J lost 5 bases, and 15 bases lay in between. Here the CDR3 reads CASSGPGVGTGELFF. CDR3 in DNA: TGTGCCAGCAGTGGCCCGGGAGTGGGTACCGGGGAGCTGTTTTTT.

J is TRBJ2-7 and V is TRBV18; D might be TRBD1 (5 bases). The CDR3 loop spans 16 amino acids. Germline CDR1 is KGHSH and CDR2 is LQKENI. V was pared by 0 bases and J by 6 bases, with 18 bases between. CDR3 protein: CASSPPKSMQGREQYF. The CDR3 nucleotides are TGTGCCAGCTCACCACCGAAATCAATGCAGGGCCGCGAGCAGTACTTC.

The chain joins TRBV5-1 to TRBJ2-2; possible D gene TRBD1, 5 bases. The V end was cut by 2 bases, the J end by 1 base, with 9 bases between. CDR3 length: 15 residues. The germline V gene has CDR1 SGHRS and CDR2 YFSETQ. The CDR3 sequence: CASSFGQVNTGELFF. CDR3 nucleotide sequence: TGCGCCAGCAGCTTCGGACAAGTGAACACCGGGGAGCTGTTTTTT.

This rearrangement joins TRBV5-6 to TRBJ1-1; D not resolved. The CDR3 covers 13 residues. The V end lost 5 bases, the J end lost 0 bases, and 8 bases lay between the germline ends. The germline gives CDR1 SGHDT, CDR2 YYEEEE. The CDR3 region is CASRSSVNTEAFF. CDR3 sequence (DNA): TGTGCCAGCAGATCTTCAGTGAACACTGAAGCTTTCTTT.

The gene calls are TRBV18 and TRBJ1-5, with D maybe TRBD1 (6 bases). The CDR3 is 16 amino acids. The V end lost 3 bases, the J end lost 4 bases, and 16 bases lay between the germline ends. Germline V CDR1 and CDR2: KGHSH, LQKENI. CDR3 protein: CASSPTTGTRNQPQHF. The DNA of the CDR3 is TGTGCCAGCTCACCGACTACCGGGACAAGGAATCAGCCCCAGCATTTT.

The gene calls are TRBV4-2 and TRBJ1-2; D is possibly TRBD1 (5 bases). CDR3 length: 16 residues. Trimming took 0 bases from V and 7 from J, leaving 18 bases between them. Germline CDR1 is LGHNA and CDR2 is YNFKEQ. The DNA for the CDR3 is TGTGCCAGCAGCCAAGATCCAGGACAAGTCCCCTTTGGCTACACCTTC. Translated: CASSQDPGQVPFGYTF.

J is TRBJ2-5 and V is TRBV28; 7 bases fit TRBD2. The CDR3 loop spans 12 amino acids. Unmatched junction bases numbered 5, after V lost 6 bases and J lost 7 bases. Looked up from germline, CDR1 is MDHEN and CDR2 is SYDVKM. CDR3 loop: CASSSTGGTQYF. DNA for the CDR3: TGTGCCAGCAGCTCTACGGGGGGGACCCAGTACTTC.

V usage is TRBV19 and J usage is TRBJ1-5; no firm D call. The CDR3 is 13 residues long. The V gene lost 4 bases and the J gene lost 2 bases, with 6 bases spanning the gap. Germline-derived CDR1 and CDR2 are LNHDA and SQIVND (reference sequence). CDR3 DNA sequence: TGTGCCAGTAGTACCGGTCGCAATCAGCCCCAGCATTTT. Protein sequence: CASSTGRNQPQHF.

The chain links TRBV15 to TRBJ2-3; 10 bases are shared with TRBD1. Germline V gene data show CDR1 as LNHNV and CDR2 as YYDKDF (reference sequence). Trimming at V came to 0 bases and at J to 2 bases, leaving 17 bases not matched to a gene. The CDR3 consists of 21 residues. The CDR3 DNA follows: TGTGCCACCAGCAGAGATAGGCTCAGGAAGACGGGACAGGGGTACACAGATACGCAGTATTTT. This translates into CATSRDRLRKTGQGYTDTQYF.

V is TRBV2 and J is TRBJ1-5, with D perhaps TRBD1 (5 bases). CDR1 is SNHLY and CDR2 is FYNNEI in the germline V gene. V lost 7 bases and J 4 bases, leaving 11 bases between the germline ends. The CDR3 covers 13 residues. Here the CDR3 reads CASTSEGNQPQHF. DNA for the CDR3: TGTGCCAGCACCTCGGAGGGGAATCAGCCCCAGCATTTT.

The V call is TRBV29-1, the J call TRBJ2-3; no reliable D call. Germline assignment: CDR1 SQVTM and CDR2 ANQGSEA. Trimming left V 2 bases short and J 4 bases short, with 7 bases between. CDR3 length: 12 amino acids. The CDR3 DNA follows: TGCAGCGTTGAACTAGGTTCAGATACGCAGTATTTT. It yields the protein CSVELGSDTQYF.

V gene TRBV10-3 combines with J gene TRBJ2-3; perhaps TRBD2 as D (6 bases). This CDR3 has 17 residues. The V gene's germline CDR1 is ENHRY and CDR2 SYGVKD. V was cut by 2 bases and J by 1 base, with 16 bases left in between. The CDR3 region has the DNA TGTGCCATCAGTGAGCCGTTGGGGACTTCAGGCACAGATACGCAGTATTTT. Its translation: CAISEPLGTSGTDTQYF.

The J gene is TRBJ1-2, the V gene TRBV3-1 (or the pseudogene TRBV3-2); D is undetermined. V lost 0 bases and J lost 4, with 9 bases in between. This CDR3 comprises 14 residues. CDR1 and CDR2 (germline): LGHDT, YNNKEL (reference sequence). The CDR3, as DNA: TGTGCCAGCAGCCAAGATTCGGCGGGCTATGGCTACACCTTC. Residues: CASSQDSAGYGYTF.

This chain connects TRBV7-2 to TRBJ1-1; TRBD1 matches 9 bases. Looked up from germline, CDR1 is SGHTA and CDR2 is FQGNSA. The CDR3 spans 15 residues. V shed 5 bases, J shed 6 bases, and the junction held 10 bases outside the gene matches. The CDR3 region is CASSPTGDRVSEAFF. The CDR3, as DNA: TGTGCCAGCAGCCCCACGGGGGACAGGGTCTCTGAAGCTTTCTTT.